This is a list of T cell receptor beta chains from one sample in a study of blood T cell repertoires in COVID-19. Assay used: immunoSEQ multiplex PCR; TCRdb lists only in-frame clones, some missing. The repertoire consists of tens of thousands of clones, with roughly 90% occurring once and the leading ten covering over 2.5%. The sample was peripheral blood. These receptors all come from a woman aged 45-60 years with active or convalescent COVID-19. Each CDR3 is given with its conserved first and last residue. Fields, in order: D gene, V gene, J gene, clone size, CDR3 protein, CDR3 DNA. A D gene is named only where the DNA matches it firmly. The listing skips clone size in some rows; elsewhere it reads once, few, many or a size class.

>TRBD2|TRBV6-5|TRBJ2-2|once
CASRPPGGTGELFF
TGTGCCAGCAGGCCCCCCGGGGGGACCGGGGAGCTGTTTTTT
>-|TRBV19|TRBJ2-1|-
CASSIFGGGNEQFF
TGTGCCAGTAGTATATTTGGGGGAGGCAATGAGCAGTTCTTC
>TRBD1|TRBV4-3|TRBJ1-2|-
CASSQGPGQNNYGYTF
TGCGCCAGCAGCCAGGGGCCGGGACAGAATAACTATGGCTACACCTTC
>TRBD1|TRBV7-6|TRBJ1-4|once
CASSPGQGVGEKLFF
TGTGCCAGCAGCCCTGGACAGGGGGTAGGGGAAAAACTGTTTTTT
>-|TRBV6-6|TRBJ2-2|-
CASSLTGGGTGELFF
TGTGCCAGCAGCCTCACAGGGGGAGGGACCGGGGAGCTGTTTTTT
>-|TRBV5-1|TRBJ2-7|-
CASSLVQGWYEQYF
TGCGCCAGCAGCTTGGTACAGGGTTGGTACGAGCAGTACTTC
>-|TRBV5-4|TRBJ1-3|-
CASSVTKQGSGNTIYF
TGTGCCAGCAGCGTAACGAAACAGGGTTCAGGAAACACCATATATTTT
>-|TRBV15|TRBJ1-5|once
CATSRDLIGEGEPQHF
TGTGCCACCAGCAGAGATCTTATAGGGGAAGGGGAGCCCCAGCATTTT
>-|TRBV12-3/TRBV12-4|TRBJ1-2|-
CASSLNGIDGYTF
TGTGCCAGCAGTTTAAACGGGATTGATGGCTACACCTTC
>-|TRBV6-2/TRBV6-3|TRBJ1-3|-
CASSYPAGGNTIYF
TGTGCCAGCAGTTACCCGGCAGGTGGAAACACCATATATTTT
>TRBD2|TRBV11-3|TRBJ2-3|-
CASSLGGLAGPTDTQYF
TGTGCCAGCAGCTTAGGAGGTCTAGCGGGGCCCACAGATACGCAGTATTTT
>-|TRBV19|TRBJ2-1|-
CASSTSQGSYNEQFF
TGTGCCAGTAGTACGTCGCAGGGTTCCTACAATGAGCAGTTCTTC
>-|TRBV20-1|TRBJ2-1|-
CSAQDNEQFF
TGCAGTGCTCAGGACAATGAGCAGTTCTTC
>TRBD2|TRBV5-5|TRBJ2-3|-
CASRAGLATDTQYF
TGTGCCAGCAGGGCGGGACTAGCGACAGATACGCAGTATTTT
>TRBD1|TRBV19|TRBJ2-7|-
CASRGTGKAYEQYF
TGTGCCAGTAGGGGGACAGGGAAAGCCTACGAGCAGTACTTC